What follows describes a single T cell receptor beta chain. This record belongs to a study of patients and donors after allogeneic stem cell transplantation. Via MiXCR, TCRdb re-called the RT-PCR reads, giving one row per CDR3 protein. The sample contains some 200,000 distinct CDR3 sequences, 41% of which appear only once. The ends lost 3 bases at V and 0 bases at J; junction bases unmatched: 3. The CDR3 is made up of 15 amino acids. Germline values: CDR1 DFQATT, CDR2 SNEGSKA (reference sequence). The source material was blood, either unsorted or a sorted T cell fraction (not recorded which). V is TRBV20-1 and J is TRBJ2-3, with 10 nucleotides matching TRBD2. This TCR was sampled from a human donor who was either an allogeneic HSCT recipient or a stem cell or donor lymphocyte infusion donor (not recorded which). It is not recorded whose cells these are; they may come from a transplant donor. The CDR3 DNA reads as TGCAGTGCTAGTAGCGGGAGGCCTAGCACAGATACGCAGTATTTT. Translating it yields CSASSGRPSTDTQYF.